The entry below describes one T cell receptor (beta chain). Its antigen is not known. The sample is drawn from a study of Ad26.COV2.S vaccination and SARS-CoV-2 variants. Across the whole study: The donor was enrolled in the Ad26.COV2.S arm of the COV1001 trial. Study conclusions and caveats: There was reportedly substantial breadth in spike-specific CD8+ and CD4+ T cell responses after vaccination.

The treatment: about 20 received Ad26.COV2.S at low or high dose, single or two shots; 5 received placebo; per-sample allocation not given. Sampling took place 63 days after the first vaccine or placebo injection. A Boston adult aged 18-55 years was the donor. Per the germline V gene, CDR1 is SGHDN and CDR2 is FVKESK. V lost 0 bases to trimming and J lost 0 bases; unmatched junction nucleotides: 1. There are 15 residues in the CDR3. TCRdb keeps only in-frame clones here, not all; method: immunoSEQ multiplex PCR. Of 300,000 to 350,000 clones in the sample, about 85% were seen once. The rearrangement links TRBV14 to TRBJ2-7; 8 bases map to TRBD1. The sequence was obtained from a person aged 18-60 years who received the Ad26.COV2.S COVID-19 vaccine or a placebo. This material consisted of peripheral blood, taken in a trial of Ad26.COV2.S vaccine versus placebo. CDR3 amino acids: CASSQDGTGSYEQYF. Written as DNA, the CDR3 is TGTGCCAGCAGCCAAGATGGGACAGGCTCCTACGAGCAGTACTTC.